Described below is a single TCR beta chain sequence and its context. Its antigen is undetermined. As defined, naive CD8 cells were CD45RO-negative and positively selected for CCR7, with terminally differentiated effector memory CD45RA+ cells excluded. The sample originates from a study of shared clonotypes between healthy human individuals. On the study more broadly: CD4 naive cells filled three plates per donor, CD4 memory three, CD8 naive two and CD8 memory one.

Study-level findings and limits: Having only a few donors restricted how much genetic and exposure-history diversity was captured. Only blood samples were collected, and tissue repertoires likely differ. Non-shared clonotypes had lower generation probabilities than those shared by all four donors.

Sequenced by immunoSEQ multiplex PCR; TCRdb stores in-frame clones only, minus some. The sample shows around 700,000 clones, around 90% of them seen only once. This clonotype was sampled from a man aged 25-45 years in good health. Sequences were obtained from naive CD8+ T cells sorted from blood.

The CDR3 bases are TGTGCCAGCTCCCTAGGTTACGGGAGGCACGAAAGCAACACCGGGGAGCTGTTTTTT. Residues: CASSLGYGRHESNTGELFF. This chain links TRBV18 with TRBJ2-2, with 7 bases that match TRBD2. Germline V gene lookup returns CDR1 KGHSH and CDR2 LQKENI. CDR3 length equals 19 residues. V gave up 6 bases and J gave up 2 bases; unmatched junction bases: 18.